The clone carrying this T cell receptor beta chain was observed many times. The V end lost 2 bases, the J end lost 5 bases, and 16 bases lay between the germline ends. Germline assignment: CDR1 DFQATT and CDR2 SNEGSKA (reference sequence). This CDR3 is built from 15 residues. No treatment had been given to any patient before thyroid surgery. TCRdb re-called the PCR reads with MiXCR. The sample has around 15,000 clones; approximately 23% are singletons. These data are taken from a study of metastatic and nonmetastatic thyroid tumors. The sequence derives from a female donor with papillary thyroid cancer or a benign thyroid nodule (not recorded which). Some clones in this sample may be carry-over from other donors' samples. The genes are TRBV20-1 and TRBJ1-3, with a possible D match to TRBD1 (6 bases). The source material was adjacent normal tissue. The CDR3 sequence: CSARQGIRARNTIYF. Written as DNA, the CDR3 is TGCAGTGCTAGACAGGGGATTCGGGCCCGAAACACCATATATTTT.